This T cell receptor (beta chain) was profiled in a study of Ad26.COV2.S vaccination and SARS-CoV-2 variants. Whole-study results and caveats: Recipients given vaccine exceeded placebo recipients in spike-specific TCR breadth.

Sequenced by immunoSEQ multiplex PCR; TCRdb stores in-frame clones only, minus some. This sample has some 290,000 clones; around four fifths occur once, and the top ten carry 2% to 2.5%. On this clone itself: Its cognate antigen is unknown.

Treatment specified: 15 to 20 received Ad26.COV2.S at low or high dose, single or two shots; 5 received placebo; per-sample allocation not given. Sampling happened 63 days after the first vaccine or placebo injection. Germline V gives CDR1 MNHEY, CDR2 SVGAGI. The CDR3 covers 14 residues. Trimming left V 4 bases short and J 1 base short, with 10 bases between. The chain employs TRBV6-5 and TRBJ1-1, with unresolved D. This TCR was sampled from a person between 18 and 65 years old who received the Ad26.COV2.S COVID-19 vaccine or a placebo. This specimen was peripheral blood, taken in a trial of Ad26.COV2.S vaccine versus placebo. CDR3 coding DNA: TGTGCCAGCAGTTCCGTACAGAGGAACACTGAAGCTTTCTTT. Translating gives CASSSVQRNTEAFF.